The rows below give T cell receptor beta chains drawn from one sample of a study of beta chain features in type 1 diabetes. Produced via immunoSEQ multiplex PCR; TCRdb's table is partial and in-frame only. The table has 500,000 to 850,000 clones, more than 12% seen once. What was sequenced was naive CD4+ T cells from blood. The receptors were sampled from a young man with type 1 diabetes. Both conserved end residues are part of each CDR3. The order of the fields is J gene, D gene, V gene, clone size, CDR3 DNA, CDR3 protein. The D gene is left open where the match is weak. Not every row has a clone size; where given, it reads once, few, many or a size class.

j_call: TRBJ1-2; d_call: .; v_call: TRBV5-1; clone_size: .; cdr3_nt: TGCGCCAGCAGCTTCGGTAGATACAACAACTATGGCTACACCTTC; cdr3_aa: CASSFGRYNNYGYTF
j_call: TRBJ2-2; d_call: .; v_call: TRBV14; clone_size: .; cdr3_nt: TGTGCCAGCACTAAAATCGTCACCGGGGAGCTGTTTTTT; cdr3_aa: CASTKIVTGELFF
j_call: TRBJ1-3; d_call: .; v_call: TRBV7-9; clone_size: few; cdr3_nt: TGTGCCAGCAGGCCTAAACAGGGCTCTGGAAACACCATATATTTT; cdr3_aa: CASRPKQGSGNTIYF
j_call: TRBJ2-7; d_call: .; v_call: TRBV14; clone_size: .; cdr3_nt: TGTGCCAGCAGCCTCAACCATGGGTTAGCCTACGAGCAGTACTTC; cdr3_aa: CASSLNHGLAYEQYF
j_call: TRBJ2-7; d_call: TRBD2; v_call: TRBV9; clone_size: few; cdr3_nt: TGTGCCAGCTCCCCCACTAGCGGACTATACGAGCAGTACTTC; cdr3_aa: CASSPTSGLYEQYF
j_call: TRBJ2-7; d_call: .; v_call: TRBV5-1; clone_size: .; cdr3_nt: TGCGCCAGCAGCTTCCATTTCAGGGGTTCTAGCGAGCAGTACTTC; cdr3_aa: CASSFHFRGSSEQYF
j_call: TRBJ1-1; d_call: .; v_call: TRBV5-6; clone_size: few; cdr3_nt: TGTGCCAGCAGCTCAAGCCCGGACGGGAACACTGAAGCTTTCTTT; cdr3_aa: CASSSSPDGNTEAFF
j_call: TRBJ2-3; d_call: .; v_call: TRBV4-3; clone_size: .; cdr3_nt: TGCGCCAGCAGCCAAGGAGGGGGGCCGGGTGCAGATACGCAGTATTTT; cdr3_aa: CASSQGGGPGADTQYF
j_call: TRBJ2-2; d_call: TRBD1; v_call: TRBV30; clone_size: .; cdr3_nt: TGTGCCTGGAGGGCCTGGACGACAGGGGACACCGGGGAGCTGTTTTTT; cdr3_aa: CAWRAWTTGDTGELFF
j_call: TRBJ2-7; d_call: .; v_call: TRBV7-2; clone_size: few; cdr3_nt: TGTGCCAGCAGCTGGGCGGGGGCCGGGTTCTACGAGCAGTACTTC; cdr3_aa: CASSWAGAGFYEQYF
j_call: TRBJ2-7; d_call: TRBD1; v_call: TRBV19; clone_size: .; cdr3_nt: TGTGCCAGTAGTATTGGGACAGCCACCTACGAGCAGTACTTC; cdr3_aa: CASSIGTATYEQYF
j_call: TRBJ2-3; d_call: .; v_call: TRBV19; clone_size: .; cdr3_nt: TGTGCCAGTAGTCGTTTTAGTCTCAGCACAGATACGCAGTATTTT; cdr3_aa: CASSRFSLSTDTQYF
j_call: TRBJ2-5; d_call: TRBD2; v_call: TRBV5-1; clone_size: once; cdr3_nt: TGCGCCAGCAGCCCAGCGGGGGCGCGCCCAGAGACCCAGTACTTC; cdr3_aa: CASSPAGARPETQYF
j_call: TRBJ2-1; d_call: TRBD2; v_call: TRBV9; clone_size: few; cdr3_nt: TGTGCCAGCCAAGGCGGGAGGGCCTACAATGAGCAGTTCTTC; cdr3_aa: CASQGGRAYNEQFF
j_call: TRBJ2-3; d_call: .; v_call: TRBV7-2; clone_size: few; cdr3_nt: TGTGCCAGCAGGAGCGGGACAGGTACAGATACGCAGTATTTT; cdr3_aa: CASRSGTGTDTQYF
j_call: TRBJ1-2; d_call: .; v_call: TRBV5-1; clone_size: few; cdr3_nt: TGCGCCAGCAGCCAAAGCCCTCAGGCAGGCTATGGCTACACCTTC; cdr3_aa: CASSQSPQAGYGYTF
j_call: TRBJ2-7; d_call: .; v_call: TRBV6-1; clone_size: .; cdr3_nt: TGTGCCAGCAGTGAAGTATTACAGCGTGGCTTC; cdr3_aa: CASSEVLQRGF
j_call: TRBJ2-3; d_call: .; v_call: TRBV25-1; clone_size: few; cdr3_nt: TGTGCCAGCAGTGAGGAGACAGCGTGGCGCGGTACGCAGTATTTT; cdr3_aa: CASSEETAWRGTQYF
j_call: TRBJ2-1; d_call: .; v_call: TRBV18; clone_size: .; cdr3_nt: TGTGCCAGCTCATTTGGGGTATCCTACAATGAGCAGTTCTTC; cdr3_aa: CASSFGVSYNEQFF
j_call: TRBJ2-5; d_call: .; v_call: TRBV7-2; clone_size: .; cdr3_nt: TGTGCCAGCAGCTTTCTCCGGGGAGAGACCCAGTACTTC; cdr3_aa: CASSFLRGETQYF
j_call: TRBJ2-7; d_call: TRBD1; v_call: TRBV15; clone_size: few; cdr3_nt: TGTGCCACCAGAAATGAGGGGGCCGAATACGAGCAGTACTTC; cdr3_aa: CATRNEGAEYEQYF
j_call: TRBJ2-5; d_call: TRBD2; v_call: TRBV6-5; clone_size: .; cdr3_nt: TGTGCCAGCAAGCGGGAGGGACTAGAGACCCAGTACTTC; cdr3_aa: CASKREGLETQYF
j_call: TRBJ2-2; d_call: .; v_call: TRBV7-9; clone_size: .; cdr3_nt: TGTGCCAGCAGCTTCCGGGCCAACACCGGGGAGCTGTTTTTT; cdr3_aa: CASSFRANTGELFF
j_call: TRBJ1-2; d_call: .; v_call: TRBV6-5; clone_size: .; cdr3_nt: TGTGCCAGCAGTGCCCACCGTGGGGGAATCTATGGCTACACCTTC; cdr3_aa: CASSAHRGGIYGYTF
j_call: TRBJ1-5; d_call: TRBD1; v_call: TRBV10-3; clone_size: .; cdr3_nt: TGTGCCATCAGTGATTGGACAGGGGGGAGCAATCAGCCCCAGCATTTT; cdr3_aa: CAISDWTGGSNQPQHF
j_call: TRBJ1-6; d_call: TRBD1; v_call: TRBV10-3; clone_size: many; cdr3_nt: TGTGCCATCAGTGATTACCGGGACAGGGTGAATTCACCCCTCCACTTT; cdr3_aa: CAISDYRDRVNSPLHF
j_call: TRBJ1-2; d_call: .; v_call: TRBV27; clone_size: few; cdr3_nt: TGTGCCAGCAGTTCTCCTATGGTTGCTGGCTACACCTTC; cdr3_aa: CASSSPMVAGYTF
j_call: TRBJ1-5; d_call: .; v_call: TRBV6-6; clone_size: few; cdr3_nt: TGTGCCAGCAGAGAGGCCGCCTCGAATCAGCCCCAGCATTTT; cdr3_aa: CASREAASNQPQHF
j_call: TRBJ2-1; d_call: .; v_call: TRBV2; clone_size: few; cdr3_nt: TGTGCCAGCCGTGTGGGAAGCTCCTACAATGAGCAGTTCTTC; cdr3_aa: CASRVGSSYNEQFF
j_call: TRBJ1-2; d_call: .; v_call: TRBV10-3; clone_size: few; cdr3_nt: TGTGCCATCAGTTTACCGGGAGGCAAAGGCTACACCTTC; cdr3_aa: CAISLPGGKGYTF
j_call: TRBJ2-2; d_call: .; v_call: TRBV7-2; clone_size: few; cdr3_nt: TGTGCCAGCAGCTTAGTGTACACCGGGGAGCTGTTTTTT; cdr3_aa: CASSLVYTGELFF
j_call: TRBJ2-1; d_call: .; v_call: TRBV14; clone_size: .; cdr3_nt: TGTGCCAGCGGGAGGCGTCTGGACTACAATGAGCAGTTCTTC; cdr3_aa: CASGRRLDYNEQFF
j_call: TRBJ1-1; d_call: .; v_call: TRBV10-3; clone_size: .; cdr3_nt: TGTGCCATCAGTGAGTCTGGGGACCAAGAAGCTTTCTTT; cdr3_aa: CAISESGDQEAFF
j_call: TRBJ1-1; d_call: .; v_call: TRBV29-1; clone_size: .; cdr3_nt: TGCAGCGTGAAGTCCCGGGACAAGGTTAACACTGAAGCTTTCTTT; cdr3_aa: CSVKSRDKVNTEAFF
j_call: TRBJ1-6; d_call: .; v_call: TRBV30; clone_size: .; cdr3_nt: TGTGCCTGCTCAGGCGGGGGGTCACCCCTCCACTTT; cdr3_aa: CACSGGGSPLHF
j_call: TRBJ2-3; d_call: .; v_call: TRBV2; clone_size: .; cdr3_nt: TGTGCCAGCAGACCGCGCGGGGTGCAGTATTTT; cdr3_aa: CASRPRGVQYF
j_call: TRBJ2-7; d_call: TRBD1; v_call: TRBV2; clone_size: .; cdr3_nt: TGTGCCAGCAGGCCTTCGACAGGGCATTTTGACGAGCAGTACTTC; cdr3_aa: CASRPSTGHFDEQYF
j_call: TRBJ1-5; d_call: .; v_call: TRBV30; clone_size: few; cdr3_nt: TGTGCCTGGAGTGGTTTGGGGACTAATCAGCCCCAGCATTTT; cdr3_aa: CAWSGLGTNQPQHF
j_call: TRBJ1-1; d_call: .; v_call: TRBV28; clone_size: few; cdr3_nt: TGTGCCAGCAGTTCGACAGGAGGCTCGAACACTGAAGCTTTCTTT; cdr3_aa: CASSSTGGSNTEAFF
j_call: TRBJ1-1; d_call: TRBD1; v_call: TRBV5-1; clone_size: .; cdr3_nt: TGCGCCAGCAGCGGCGGGACAGTGAACACTGAAGCTTTCTTT; cdr3_aa: CASSGGTVNTEAFF
j_call: TRBJ2-7; d_call: TRBD1; v_call: TRBV7-8; clone_size: .; cdr3_nt: TGTGCCAGCAGCTTATCCGGGACAGCCCTCTTCGAGCAGTACTTC; cdr3_aa: CASSLSGTALFEQYF
j_call: TRBJ2-7; d_call: TRBD2; v_call: TRBV30; clone_size: .; cdr3_nt: TGTGCCTGTGCCGGGACTAGCGCGCTGGGGCAGTACTTC; cdr3_aa: CACAGTSALGQYF
j_call: TRBJ2-1; d_call: .; v_call: TRBV6-6; clone_size: few; cdr3_nt: TGTGCCAGCAGTACCCCCGGAGGCTTCTCGAACAATGAGCAGTTCTTC; cdr3_aa: CASSTPGGFSNNEQFF
j_call: TRBJ2-3; d_call: TRBD1; v_call: TRBV5-4; clone_size: .; cdr3_nt: TGTGCCAGCAGCAAAGGGACAGGGGTTAGAACAGATACGCAGTATTTT; cdr3_aa: CASSKGTGVRTDTQYF
j_call: TRBJ2-7; d_call: .; v_call: TRBV28; clone_size: few; cdr3_nt: TGTGCCAGCACCTCATTCGGCCGGGTCAGCTCCTACGAGCAGTACTTC; cdr3_aa: CASTSFGRVSSYEQYF
j_call: TRBJ1-5; d_call: TRBD1; v_call: TRBV7-9; clone_size: few; cdr3_nt: TGTGCCAGCAGCTTCGGGACAGGGTTACAGCCCCAGCATTTT; cdr3_aa: CASSFGTGLQPQHF
j_call: TRBJ2-1; d_call: TRBD2; v_call: TRBV27; clone_size: .; cdr3_nt: TGTGCCAGCAGTTTATCGGTGTCTAGCGGGAGATACAATGAGCAGTTCTTC; cdr3_aa: CASSLSVSSGRYNEQFF
j_call: TRBJ1-6; d_call: .; v_call: TRBV4-3; clone_size: .; cdr3_nt: TGCGCCAGCAGCCAAGTTCGAAATTCACCCCTCCACTTT; cdr3_aa: CASSQVRNSPLHF
j_call: TRBJ2-2; d_call: .; v_call: TRBV6-6; clone_size: .; cdr3_nt: TGTGCCAGCAGTTACGTGAACACCAACACCGGGGAGCTGTTTTTT; cdr3_aa: CASSYVNTNTGELFF
j_call: TRBJ2-3; d_call: .; v_call: TRBV29-1; clone_size: few; cdr3_nt: TGCAGCGTTAAGGGCCGGGCCCGAGATACGCAGTATTTT; cdr3_aa: CSVKGRARDTQYF
j_call: TRBJ2-3; d_call: .; v_call: TRBV13; clone_size: few; cdr3_nt: TGTGCCAGCAGTCAATATGGAGGATTCACAGATACGCAGTATTTT; cdr3_aa: CASSQYGGFTDTQYF
j_call: TRBJ2-1; d_call: .; v_call: TRBV7-6; clone_size: .; cdr3_nt: TGTGCCAGCAGCTTATTCTCGGGAGTGGTCAATGAGCAGTTCTTC; cdr3_aa: CASSLFSGVVNEQFF
j_call: TRBJ1-6; d_call: .; v_call: TRBV28; clone_size: .; cdr3_nt: TGTGCCAGCAGAACAGGCTATAATTCACCCCTCCACTTT; cdr3_aa: CASRTGYNSPLHF
j_call: TRBJ2-3; d_call: TRBD1; v_call: TRBV6-1; clone_size: few; cdr3_nt: TGTGCCAGCAGGATGGACAGGTCCACAGATACGCAGTATTTT; cdr3_aa: CASRMDRSTDTQYF